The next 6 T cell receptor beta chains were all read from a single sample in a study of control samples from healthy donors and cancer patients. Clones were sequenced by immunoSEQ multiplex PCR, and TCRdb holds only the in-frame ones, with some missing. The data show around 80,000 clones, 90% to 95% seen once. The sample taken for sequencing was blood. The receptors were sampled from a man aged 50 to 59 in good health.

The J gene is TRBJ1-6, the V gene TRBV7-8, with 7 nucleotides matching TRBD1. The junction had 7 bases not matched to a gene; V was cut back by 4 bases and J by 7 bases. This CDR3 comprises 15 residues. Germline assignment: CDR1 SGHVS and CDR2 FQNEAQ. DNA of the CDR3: TGTGCCAGCAGCTATCGGGACAGTGACAATTCACCCCTCCACTTT. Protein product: CASSYRDSDNSPLHF. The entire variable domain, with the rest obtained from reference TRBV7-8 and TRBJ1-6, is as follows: GAGVSQSPRYKVAKRGQDVALRCDPISGHVSLFWYQQALGQGPEFLTYFQNEAQLDKSGLPSDRFFAERPEGSVSTLKIQRTQQEDSAVYLCASSYRDSDNSPLHFGNGTRLTVT.

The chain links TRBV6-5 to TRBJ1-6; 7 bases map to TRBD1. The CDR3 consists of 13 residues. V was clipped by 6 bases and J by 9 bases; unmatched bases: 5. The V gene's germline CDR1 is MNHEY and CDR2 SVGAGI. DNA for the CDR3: TGTGCCAGCAGCGGTGACAGGGCTTCACCCCTCCACTTT. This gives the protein CASSGDRASPLHF.

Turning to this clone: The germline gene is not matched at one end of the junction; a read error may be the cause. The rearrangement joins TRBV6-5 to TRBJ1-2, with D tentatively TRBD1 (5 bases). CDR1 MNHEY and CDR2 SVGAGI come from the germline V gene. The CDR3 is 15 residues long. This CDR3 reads CASIYAPTENYGYTF. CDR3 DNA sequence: TGTGCCAGCATTTACGCCCCGACAGAAAACTATGGCTACACCTTC.

CDR3: CATSDSNPGQITGELFF. The CDR3 nucleotides are TGTGCCACCAGTGATTCCAACCCAGGACAGATCACCGGGGAGCTGTTTTTT. The chain carries TRBV24-1 and TRBJ2-2; D is perhaps TRBD1 (6 bases). The ends were cut back, 2 bases at V and 4 bases at J, with 16 bases in the middle. The CDR3 is 17 amino acids. The germline gives CDR1 KGHDR, CDR2 SFDVKD.

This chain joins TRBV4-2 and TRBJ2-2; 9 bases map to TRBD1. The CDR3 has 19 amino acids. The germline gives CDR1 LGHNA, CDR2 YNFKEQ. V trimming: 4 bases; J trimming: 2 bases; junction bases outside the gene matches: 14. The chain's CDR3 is CASSRLDRGRTHNTGELFF. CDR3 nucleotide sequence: TGTGCCAGCAGCCGCCTGGACAGGGGCCGGACCCACAACACCGGGGAGCTGTTTTTT.

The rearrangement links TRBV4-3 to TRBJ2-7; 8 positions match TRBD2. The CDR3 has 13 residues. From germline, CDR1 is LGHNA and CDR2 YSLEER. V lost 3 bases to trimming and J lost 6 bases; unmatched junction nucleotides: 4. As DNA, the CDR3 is TGCGCCAGCAGCCAGGAGCTAGCGGGCGAGCAGTACTTC. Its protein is CASSQELAGEQYF.